The 22 T cell receptor beta chains in this list originate from one sample, sequenced in a study of blood T cell repertoires in COVID-19. Data came from immunoSEQ multiplex PCR; TCRdb stores just in-frame clones and leaves some out. This sample has about 220,000 clones, with almost 85% found just once. The specimen was peripheral blood. These receptors were obtained from a woman in her seventies with COVID-19, enrolled during active disease.

This chain joins TRBV6-5 and TRBJ2-3; TRBD1 matches at 9 bases. Germline CDR1 reads MNHEY; CDR2 reads SVGAGI. The V and J ends lost 6 bases and 7 bases, in that order; junction bases with no gene match: 8. The CDR3 spans 14 residues. The CDR3 sequence: CASRGTGSVNTQYF. The CDR3 nucleotides read TGTGCCAGCAGAGGGACAGGGAGTGTGAATACGCAGTATTTT.

As concerns this clone: The same CDR3 also results from other DNA sequences found in this sample. The V gene is TRBV9, the J gene TRBJ1-2; 7 bases align to TRBD1. Trimming took 1 base from V and 3 from J; bases not matched to a gene: 0. The CDR3 totals 13 residues. Germline values: CDR1 SGDLS, CDR2 YYNGEE. CDR3 DNA: TGTGCCAGCAGCGTAACAGGGGACTATGGCTACACCTTC. It is translated as CASSVTGDYGYTF. Based on the CDR3 plus reference TRBV9 and TRBJ1-2, the full variable domain is DSGVTQTPKHLITATGQRVTLRCSPRSGDLSVYWYQQSLDQGLQFLIQYYNGEERAKGNILERFSAQQFPDLHSELNLSSLELGDSALYFCASSVTGDYGYTFGSGTRLTVV.

J is TRBJ2-2 and V is TRBV7-3; 9 bases are shared with TRBD2. Germline assignment: CDR1 SGHTA and CDR2 FQGTGA. V lost 0 bases, J lost 13 bases, and 3 bases stayed unmatched. CDR3 length equals 13 residues. CDR3 sequence: CASSLTSGSRLFF. The CDR3 nucleotides are TGTGCCAGCAGCTTAACTAGCGGGAGTCGGCTGTTTTTT.

The chain joins TRBV11-2 to TRBJ2-1; D remains unclear. V lost 5 bases and J 6 bases, leaving 11 bases between the germline ends. Germline values: CDR1 SGHAT, CDR2 FQNNGV. This CDR3 region has 13 residues. As DNA, the CDR3 is TGTGCCAGCAGCGCTACCCCCCCCAATGAGCAGTTCTTC. It encodes CASSATPPNEQFF. The full variable domain, rest sourced from reference TRBV11-2 and TRBJ2-1, is EAGVAQSPRYKIIEKRQSVAFWCNPISGHATLYWYQQILGQGPKLLIQFQNNGVVDDSQLPKDRFSAERLKGVDSTLKIQPAKLEDSAVYLCASSATPPNEQFFGPGTRLTVL.

The rearrangement links TRBV3-1 (or the pseudogene TRBV3-2) to TRBJ2-1; the match to TRBD1 covers 10 bases. V shed 6 bases, J shed 9 bases, and the junction held 11 bases outside the gene matches. Per germline, CDR1 LGHDT and CDR2 YNNKEL (reference sequence). The CDR3 consists of 15 residues. The CDR3 spells CASRTRDRGFGEQFF. The CDR3 DNA reads TGTGCCAGCAGGACCCGGGACAGGGGTTTTGGTGAGCAGTTCTTC.

The rearrangement uses TRBV5-1 and TRBJ1-6; 7 bases map to TRBD1. Germline V gives CDR1 SGHRS, CDR2 YFSETQ. The trim removed 0 bases at V and 10 bases at J, leaving 10 bases unmatched. The CDR3 totals 16 residues. The CDR3 is CASSLAGEQGLSPLHF. The CDR3, as DNA: TGCGCCAGCAGCTTGGCCGGCGAACAGGGGTTGTCACCCCTCCACTTT.

The chain has TRBV2 and TRBJ2-5; 9 bases agree with TRBD1. The CDR3 spans 14 residues. Germline-derived CDR1 and CDR2 are SNHLY and FYNNEI. V was clipped by 4 bases and J by 6 bases; unmatched bases: 6. The CDR3 sequence is CASSAGTGKKTQYF. The CDR3 DNA sequence: TGTGCCAGCAGTGCCGGGACAGGGAAGAAGACCCAGTACTTC.

The chain carries TRBV11-2 and TRBJ1-2; 7 bases agree with TRBD1. CDR1 and CDR2 from the germline V gene are SGHAT and FQNNGV. V shed 5 bases and J 0 bases; nucleotides not matched to a gene: 15. The CDR3 has 18 residues. The CDR3 nucleotides read TGTGCCAGCAGCCCACTCCACGAGACAGGGTCCTCTAACTATGGCTACACCTTC. Translation: CASSPLHETGSSNYGYTF.

The CDR3 nucleotides read TGTGCCAGCAGTCCCCGGGACAGGGAAGGAGGGGGCTACACCTTC. Encoded protein: CASSPRDREGGGYTF. The rearrangement links TRBV6-2 or TRBV6-3 to TRBJ1-2, with TRBD1 matching 9 bases. V trimming: 5 bases; J trimming: 8 bases; junction bases outside the gene matches: 12. CDR1 MNHEY and CDR2 SVGEGT come from the germline V gene. The CDR3 totals 15 residues.

V is TRBV6-5 and J is TRBJ2-7; 13 bases are shared with TRBD2. The CDR3 length is 15 residues. Germline V lookup: CDR1 MNHEY, CDR2 SVGAGI. The ends lost 7 bases at V and 4 bases at J; junction bases unmatched: 7. The CDR3 sequence is CASIIRLAGGYEQYF. As DNA, the CDR3 is TGTGCCAGCATAATCCGACTAGCGGGGGGATACGAGCAGTACTTC.

This clone was picked up one time. The genes are TRBV9 and TRBJ2-1, with D perhaps TRBD1 (5 bases). With 3 bases removed from V and 1 base from J, the gap between germline ends came to 11 bases. CDR3 length equals 15 residues. Looked up from germline, CDR1 is SGDLS and CDR2 is YYNGEE. This chain's CDR3 is CASSAWGGSYNEQFF. CDR3 in DNA: TGTGCCAGCAGCGCATGGGGCGGTTCCTACAATGAGCAGTTCTTC.

V and J are TRBV12-1 and TRBJ2-7; the table assigns TRBD2, which was not confirmed against the DNA. TRBV12-1 is annotated as a pseudogene. CDR3 length equals 15 residues. This CDR3 reads CASSFVEWVSYEQYF. In DNA, the CDR3 is TGTGCCAGCAGCTTTGTGGAGTGGGTCTCCTACGAGCAGTACTTC.

This clone is a singleton in its sample. The chain uses TRBV29-1 and TRBJ2-7, with 7 nucleotides matching TRBD2. Losses at the gene ends were 0 bases for V and 6 bases for J; bases not matched to a gene: 11. The CDR3 has 15 residues. The germline V gene has CDR1 SQVTM and CDR2 ANQGSEA. CDR3 coding DNA: TGCAGCGTTGAAGATCGACCCGGTGGGGGGGGCGAGCAGTACTTC. It encodes CSVEDRPGGGGEQYF.

On this clone: The sample carries other DNA sequences with the same CDR3. V and J are TRBV5-1 and TRBJ2-5, with no clear D. With 0 bases removed from V and 4 bases from J, the gap between germline ends came to 4 bases. From germline, CDR1 is SGHRS and CDR2 YFSETQ. This CDR3 has 12 amino acids. CDR3 protein: CASSLVRETQYF. The CDR3, as DNA: TGCGCCAGCAGCTTGGTCAGAGAGACCCAGTACTTC. The complete variable domain, with remaining parts taken from reference TRBV5-1 and TRBJ2-5, reads KAGVTQTPRYLIKTRGQQVTLSCSPISGHRSVSWYQQTPGQGLQFLFEYFSETQRNKGNFPGRFSGRQFSNSRSEMNVSTLELGDSALYLCASSLVRETQYFGPGTRLLVL.

The chain links TRBV27 to TRBJ1-2; 7 nucleotides align to TRBD1. This CDR3 spans 13 amino acids. CDR1 is MNHEY and CDR2 is SMNVEV in the germline V gene (reference sequence). The V segment lost 5 bases and the J segment 6 bases; nucleotides outside the gene matches: 6. The CDR3 nucleotides read TGTGCCAGCAGTCTTGGGACAGCGAATGGCTACACCTTC. It is translated as CASSLGTANGYTF.

The CDR3 protein is CASSYNSRHGNTIYF. The DNA of the CDR3 is TGTGCCAGCAGTTATAACTCGAGGCACGGAAACACCATATATTTT. V gene TRBV6-5 combines with J gene TRBJ1-3; D is unclear. CDR3 length: 15 amino acids. V was cut by 3 bases and J by 4 bases, with 13 bases left in between. Per germline, CDR1 MNHEY and CDR2 SVGAGI.

The rearrangement joins TRBV2 to TRBJ1-2; D is ambiguous. The CDR3 spans 13 residues. Germline-derived CDR1 and CDR2 are SNHLY and FYNNEI. Trimming shortened V by 1 base and J by 3 bases, and 6 bases separated the two germline ends. For the CDR3, the DNA is TGTGCCAGCAGTGAAGACAGAGACTATGGCTACACCTTC. It codes for CASSEDRDYGYTF.

This clone appeared once. The rearrangement uses TRBV30 and TRBJ1-4, with 7 nucleotides matching TRBD1. The V gene's germline CDR1 is GTSNPN and CDR2 SVGIG (reference sequence). The J segment lost 3 bases and the V segment lost 1 base, leaving 8 bases of the junction unmatched. There are 16 residues in the CDR3. CDR3 loop: CAWSAPGQAPNEKLFF. CDR3 nucleotide sequence: TGTGCCTGGAGTGCTCCCGGACAGGCCCCTAATGAAAAACTGTTTTTT.

This clone turned up a few times. The V call is TRBV10-3, the J call TRBJ2-2, with a weak D call TRBD1 (5 bases). Germline lookup yields CDR1 ENHRY and CDR2 SYGVKD. V lost 3 bases and J lost 6, with 8 bases in between. CDR3 length equals 13 residues. The CDR3 spells CAISDIGAGELFF. The CDR3 nucleotides read TGTGCCATCAGTGACATAGGGGCCGGGGAGCTGTTTTTT.

V gene TRBV7-8 combines with J gene TRBJ2-2, with 11 bases fitting TRBD2. The ends lost 4 bases at V and 4 bases at J; junction bases unmatched: 8. Germline V lookup: CDR1 SGHVS, CDR2 FQNEAQ. This CDR3 contains 17 residues. In nucleotides, the CDR3 is TGTGCCAGCAGCTACCGCACTAGCGGGAGAATCACCGGGGAGCTGTTTTTT. As protein: CASSYRTSGRITGELFF.

The chain joins TRBV6-2 or TRBV6-3 to TRBJ1-3; maybe TRBD1 (5 bases). Germline V lookup: CDR1 MNHEY, CDR2 SVGEGT. The CDR3 is made up of 15 amino acids. V was cut by 6 bases and J by 0 bases, with 12 bases left in between. DNA of the CDR3: TGTGCCAGCAGCGATCAGGGCCTCTCTGGAAACACCATATATTTT. Its translation is CASSDQGLSGNTIYF.

The CDR3 loop reads CASSPIQGVGNQPQHF. The CDR3 DNA follows: TGTGCCAGTAGTCCCATACAGGGTGTAGGCAATCAGCCCCAGCATTTT. The chain recombines TRBV19 with TRBJ1-5, with D maybe TRBD1 (6 bases). CDR1 is LNHDA, CDR2 SQIVND, per germline (reference sequence). This CDR3 comprises 16 residues. With 5 bases removed from V and 2 bases from J, the gap between germline ends came to 16 bases.